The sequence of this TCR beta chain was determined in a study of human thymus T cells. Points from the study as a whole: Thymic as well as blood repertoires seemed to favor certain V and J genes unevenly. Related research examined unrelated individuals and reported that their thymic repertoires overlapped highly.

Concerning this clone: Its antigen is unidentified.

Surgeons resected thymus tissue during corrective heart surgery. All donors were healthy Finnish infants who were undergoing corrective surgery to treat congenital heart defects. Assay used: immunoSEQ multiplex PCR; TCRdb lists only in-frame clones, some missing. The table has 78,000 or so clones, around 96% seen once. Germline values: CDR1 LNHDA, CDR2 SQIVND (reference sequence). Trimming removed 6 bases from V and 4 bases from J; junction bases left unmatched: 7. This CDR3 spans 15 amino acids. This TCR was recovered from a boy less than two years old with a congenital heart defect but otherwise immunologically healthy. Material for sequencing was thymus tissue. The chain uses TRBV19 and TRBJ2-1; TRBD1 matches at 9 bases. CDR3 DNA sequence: TGTGCCAGTAGCGGACAGGGGAGGATTTACAATGAGCAGTTCTTC. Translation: CASSGQGRIYNEQFF.